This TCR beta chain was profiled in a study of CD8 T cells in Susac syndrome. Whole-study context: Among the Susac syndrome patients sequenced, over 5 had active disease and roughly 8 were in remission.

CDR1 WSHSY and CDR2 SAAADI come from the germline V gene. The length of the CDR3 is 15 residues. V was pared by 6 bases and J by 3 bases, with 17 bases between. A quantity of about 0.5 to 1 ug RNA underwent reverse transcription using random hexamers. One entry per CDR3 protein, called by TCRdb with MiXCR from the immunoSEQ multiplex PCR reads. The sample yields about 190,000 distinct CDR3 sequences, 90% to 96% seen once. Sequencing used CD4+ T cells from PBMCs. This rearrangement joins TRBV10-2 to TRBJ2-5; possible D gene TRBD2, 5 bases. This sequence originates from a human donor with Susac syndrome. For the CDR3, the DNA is TGCGCCAGCAGCCTAAGGCGGGCTGGGGAAGAGACCCAGTACTTC. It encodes CASSLRRAGEETQYF.